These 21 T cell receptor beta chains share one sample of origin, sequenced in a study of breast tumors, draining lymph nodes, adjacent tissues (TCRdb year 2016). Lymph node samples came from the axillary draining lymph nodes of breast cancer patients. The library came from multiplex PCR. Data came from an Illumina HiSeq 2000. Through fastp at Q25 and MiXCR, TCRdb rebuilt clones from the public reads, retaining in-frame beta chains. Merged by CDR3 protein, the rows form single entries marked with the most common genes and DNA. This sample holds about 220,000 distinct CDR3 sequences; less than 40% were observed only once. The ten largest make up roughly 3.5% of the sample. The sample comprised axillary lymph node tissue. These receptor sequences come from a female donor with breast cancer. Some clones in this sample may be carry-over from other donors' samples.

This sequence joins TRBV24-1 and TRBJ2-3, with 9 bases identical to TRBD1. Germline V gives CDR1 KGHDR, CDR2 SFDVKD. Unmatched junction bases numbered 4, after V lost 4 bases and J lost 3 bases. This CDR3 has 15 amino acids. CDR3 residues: CATSEHRGRTDTQYF. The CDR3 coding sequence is TGTGCCACCAGTGAGCACAGGGGGCGGACAGATACGCAGTATTTT.

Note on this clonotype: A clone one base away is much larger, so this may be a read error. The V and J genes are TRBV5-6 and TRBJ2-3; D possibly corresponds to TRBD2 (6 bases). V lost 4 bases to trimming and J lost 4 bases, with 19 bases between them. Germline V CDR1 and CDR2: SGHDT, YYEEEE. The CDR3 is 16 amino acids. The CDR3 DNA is TGTGCCAGCAGCCGCGCTAGCGCGAGGACTGCAGATACGCAGTATTTT. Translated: CASSRASARTADTQYF.

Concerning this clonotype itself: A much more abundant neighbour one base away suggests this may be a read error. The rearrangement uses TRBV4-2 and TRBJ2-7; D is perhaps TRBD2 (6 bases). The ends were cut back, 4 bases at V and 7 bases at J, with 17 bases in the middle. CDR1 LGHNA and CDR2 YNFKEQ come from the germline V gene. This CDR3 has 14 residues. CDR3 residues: CASSLLPGVDEQYF. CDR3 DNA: TGTGCCAGCAGCCTGTTGCCGGGGGTCGATGAGCAGTACTTC.

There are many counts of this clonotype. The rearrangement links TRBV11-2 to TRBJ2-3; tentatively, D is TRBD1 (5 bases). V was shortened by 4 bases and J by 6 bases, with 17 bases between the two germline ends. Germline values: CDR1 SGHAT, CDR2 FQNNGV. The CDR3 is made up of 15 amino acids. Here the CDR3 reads CASSSRGARVDTQYF. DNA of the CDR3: TGTGCCAGCAGCTCCCGTGGGGCCCGAGTCGATACGCAGTATTTT. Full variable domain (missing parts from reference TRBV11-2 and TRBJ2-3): EAGVAQSPRYKIIEKRQSVAFWCNPISGHATLYWYQQILGQGPKLLIQFQNNGVVDDSQLPKDRFSAERLKGVDSTLKIQPAKLEDSAVYLCASSSRGARVDTQYFGPGTRLTVL.

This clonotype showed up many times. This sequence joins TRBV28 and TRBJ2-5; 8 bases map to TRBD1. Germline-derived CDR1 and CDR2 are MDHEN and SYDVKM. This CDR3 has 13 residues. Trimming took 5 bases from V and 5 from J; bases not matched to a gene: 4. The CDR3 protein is CASSPTGEETQYF. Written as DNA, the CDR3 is TGTGCCAGCAGTCCGACAGGGGAGGAGACCCAGTACTTC.

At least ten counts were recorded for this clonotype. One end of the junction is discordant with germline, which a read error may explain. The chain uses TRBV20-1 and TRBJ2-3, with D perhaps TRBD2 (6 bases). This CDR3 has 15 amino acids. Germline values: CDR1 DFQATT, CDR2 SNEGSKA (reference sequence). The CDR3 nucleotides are TGCAGTGCTAGAGATAGCGGTGGGAGCACAAATACGCAGTATTTT. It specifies CSARDSGGSTNTQYF.

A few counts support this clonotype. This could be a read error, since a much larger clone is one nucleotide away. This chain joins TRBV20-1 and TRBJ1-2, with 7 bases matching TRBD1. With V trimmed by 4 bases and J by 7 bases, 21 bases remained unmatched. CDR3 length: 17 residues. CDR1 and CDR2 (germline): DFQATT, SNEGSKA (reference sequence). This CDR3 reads CSATIRGGQPKVGGYTF. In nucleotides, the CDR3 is TGCAGTGCTACCATAAGGGGGGGACAGCCTAAGGTCGGTGGCTACACCTTC.

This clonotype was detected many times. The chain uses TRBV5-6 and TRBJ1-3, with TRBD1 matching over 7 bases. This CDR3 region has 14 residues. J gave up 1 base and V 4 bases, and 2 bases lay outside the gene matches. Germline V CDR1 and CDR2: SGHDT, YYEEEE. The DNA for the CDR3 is TGTGCCAGCAGCGACAGGGCTTCTGGAAACACCATATATTTT. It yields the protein CASSDRASGNTIYF.

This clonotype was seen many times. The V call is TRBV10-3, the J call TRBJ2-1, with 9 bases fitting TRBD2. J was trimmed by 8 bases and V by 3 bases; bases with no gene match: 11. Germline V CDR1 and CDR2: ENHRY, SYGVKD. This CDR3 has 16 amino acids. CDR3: CAISEGPAGGFDEQFF. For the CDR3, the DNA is TGTGCCATCAGTGAAGGTCCAGCGGGGGGTTTCGATGAGCAGTTCTTC.

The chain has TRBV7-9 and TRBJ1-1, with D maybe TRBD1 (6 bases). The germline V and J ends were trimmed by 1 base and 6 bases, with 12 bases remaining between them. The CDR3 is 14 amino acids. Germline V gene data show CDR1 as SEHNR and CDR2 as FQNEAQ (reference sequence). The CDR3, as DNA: TGTGCCAGCAGCTTAGTGGACAGCAGGTCTGAAGCTTTCTTT. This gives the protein CASSLVDSRSEAFF.

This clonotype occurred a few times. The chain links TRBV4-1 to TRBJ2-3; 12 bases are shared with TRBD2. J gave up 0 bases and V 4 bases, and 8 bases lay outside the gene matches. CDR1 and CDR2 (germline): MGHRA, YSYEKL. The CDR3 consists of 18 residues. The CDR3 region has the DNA TGCGCCAGCAGCCCCCTAGCGGGAGGGCCTATTAGCACAGATACGCAGTATTTT. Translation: CASSPLAGGPISTDTQYF.

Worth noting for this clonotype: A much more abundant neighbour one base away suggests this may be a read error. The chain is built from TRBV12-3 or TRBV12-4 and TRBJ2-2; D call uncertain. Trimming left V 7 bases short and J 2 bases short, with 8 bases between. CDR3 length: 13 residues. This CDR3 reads CASTHENTGELFF. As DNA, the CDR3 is TGTGCCAGCACCCACGAAAACACCGGGGAGCTGTTTTTT.

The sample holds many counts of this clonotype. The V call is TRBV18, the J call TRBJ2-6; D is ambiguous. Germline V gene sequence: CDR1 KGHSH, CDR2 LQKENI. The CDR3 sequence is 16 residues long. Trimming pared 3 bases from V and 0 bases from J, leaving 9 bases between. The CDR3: CASSPFSRSGANVLTF. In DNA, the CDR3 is TGTGCCAGCTCACCCTTTAGTCGCTCTGGGGCCAACGTCCTGACTTTC.

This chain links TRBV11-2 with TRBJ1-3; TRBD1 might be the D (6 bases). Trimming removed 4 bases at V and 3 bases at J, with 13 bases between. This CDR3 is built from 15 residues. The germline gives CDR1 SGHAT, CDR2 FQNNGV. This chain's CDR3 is CASSYRGGLGNTIYF. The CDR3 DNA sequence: TGTGCCAGCAGCTATAGAGGGGGGCTTGGAAACACCATATATTTT. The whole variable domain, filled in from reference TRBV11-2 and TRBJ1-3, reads EAGVAQSPRYKIIEKRQSVAFWCNPISGHATLYWYQQILGQGPKLLIQFQNNGVVDDSQLPKDRFSAERLKGVDSTLKIQPAKLEDSAVYLCASSYRGGLGNTIYFGEGSWLTVV.

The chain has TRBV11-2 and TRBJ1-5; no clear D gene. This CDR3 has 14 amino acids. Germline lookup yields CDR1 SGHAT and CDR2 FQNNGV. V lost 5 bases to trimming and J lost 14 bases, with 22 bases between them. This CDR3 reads CASSQGLVGAYEHF. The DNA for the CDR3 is TGTGCCAGCAGCCAAGGACTAGTTGGCGCTTACGAGCATTTT.

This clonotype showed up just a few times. DNA of the CDR3: TGTGCCAGCAGCACCCGGGACAGGTTGAATGAGCAGTTCTTC. Translated: CASSTRDRLNEQFF. This chain links TRBV5-4 with TRBJ2-1, with 8 bases lining up with TRBD1. The germline V gene has CDR1 SGHNT and CDR2 YYREEE (reference sequence). The V gene end was trimmed by 4 bases and the J gene end by 7 bases; junction bases not matched to a gene: 7. The CDR3 is 14 residues long.

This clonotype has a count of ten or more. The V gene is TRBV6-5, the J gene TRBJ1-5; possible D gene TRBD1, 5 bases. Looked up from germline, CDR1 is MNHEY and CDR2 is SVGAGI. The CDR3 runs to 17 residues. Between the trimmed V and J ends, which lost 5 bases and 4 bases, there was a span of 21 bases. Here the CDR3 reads CASSPVGGGGPNQPQHF. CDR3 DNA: TGTGCCAGCAGTCCCGTGGGAGGTGGGGGACCTAATCAGCCCCAGCATTTT.

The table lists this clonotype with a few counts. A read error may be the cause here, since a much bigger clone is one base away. The CDR3, as DNA: TGTGCCAGCAGTTTCGTGGACTTCTACAATGAGCAGTTCTTC. It encodes CASSFVDFYNEQFF. The genes are TRBV12-3 or TRBV12-4 and TRBJ2-1, with a weak D call TRBD2 (5 bases). Trimming removed 3 bases at V and 3 bases at J, with 9 bases between. The CDR3 has 14 amino acids.

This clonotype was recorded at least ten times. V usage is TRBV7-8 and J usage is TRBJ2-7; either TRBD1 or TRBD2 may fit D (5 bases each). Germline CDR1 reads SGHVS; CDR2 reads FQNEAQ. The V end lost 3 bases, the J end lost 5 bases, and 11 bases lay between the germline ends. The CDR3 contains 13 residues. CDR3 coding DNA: TGTGCCAGCAGCTTGGCAGGGACGAACGAGCAGTACTTC. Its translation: CASSLAGTNEQYF.

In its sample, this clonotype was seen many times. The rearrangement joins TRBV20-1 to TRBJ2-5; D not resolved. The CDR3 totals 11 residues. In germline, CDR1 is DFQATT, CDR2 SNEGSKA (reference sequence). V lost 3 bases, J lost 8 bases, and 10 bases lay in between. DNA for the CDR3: TGCAGTGCTAGGTTTCCGGACACCCAGTACTTC. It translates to CSARFPDTQYF.

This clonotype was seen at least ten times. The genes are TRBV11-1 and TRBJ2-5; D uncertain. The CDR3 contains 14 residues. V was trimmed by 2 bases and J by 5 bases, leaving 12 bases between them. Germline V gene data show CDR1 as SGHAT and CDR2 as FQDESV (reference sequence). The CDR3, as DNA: TGTGCCAGCAGCTTAAGCTCCTCCGGGGAGACCCAGTACTTC. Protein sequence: CASSLSSSGETQYF.